The TCR beta chain described here comes from a study of Tregs in tolerant kidney transplant recipients. The germline V gene encodes CDR1 SGHVS and CDR2 FNYEAQ. The CDR3 consists of 15 residues. The V end was cut by 1 base, the J end by 2 bases, with 8 bases between. TCRdb's table, derived via immunoSEQ multiplex PCR, lists solely in-frame clones and lacks some. The sample lists 40,000 to 50,000 clones, roughly nine tenths seen once, with around 16% in the top ten. Mixed chimerism was transient after nonmyeloablative marrow transplants from related graft donors. Unstimulated Tregs (CD4+CD25+CD127-) and CD4+CD25- non-Tregs were sorted from PBMCs.

The J gene is TRBJ1-4, the V gene TRBV7-6, with no clear D. This clonotype was obtained from a human patient who received a combined kidney and bone marrow transplant. Some T cells here may be from the graft donor. The source material was CD8+ T cells from blood (PBMCs), sampled 12 months after the transplant. CDR3 bases: TGTGCCAGCAGCTTAGGCCTTAGCACTAATGAAAAACTGTTTTTT. Protein sequence: CASSLGLSTNEKLFF.